This TCR beta chain emerged from a study of blood T cell repertoires in COVID-19 (dated by TCRdb to 2020 to 2022). Some background on the complete study: The collaborator samples originated in the United States, Italy and Spain and spanned the acute and convalescent phases of COVID-19. Samples were obtained from the ongoing ImmuneRACE study (first 160 participants) and from some 1,300 subjects provided by 6 global collaborators. The repertoires were released in a freely available public database meant as a resource for research on the immune response to SARS-CoV-2. Deeply sampled blood TCRbeta repertoires from subjects exposed to, actively infected with, or recovered from COVID-19 were included in the dataset. HLA class I and class II types, where available, came from metadata supplied by the sample provider rather than from assay-based typing. The prospective study material was composed of cDNA or gDNA derived from T cells, B-cell-depleted T cells, or PBMCs. A de-identified subject ID, COVID-19 status, age in years and sex were almost always included in the sample metadata. Results the study describes overall, beyond this receptor: The amount of clinical and demographic metadata varied by source and participant and was provided uncurated.

Trimmed from V: 5 bases; trimmed from J: 7 bases; junction bases lacking a gene match: 6. The germline V gene yields SGHNT for CDR1 and YENEEA for CDR2. The CDR3 starts with the cysteine, ends with the phenylalanine, and has 14 residues. The read is trimmed to its CDR3 DNA, 42 bases read in frame from base 1. This clone is a singleton in its sample. Its antigen specificity is not known. Base qualities were left out, and no much larger clone turns up one base away. TCRbeta CDR3 regions were amplified from genomic DNA by means of the immunoSEQ Assay, a bias-controlled multiplex PCR. The study's processing was this. The number of nucleated cells in each sample was estimated by amplification of reference gene primers within the assay. To quantify the absolute abundance of each unique TCRbeta CDR3 rearrangement, sequence reads were collapsed and filtered. For each sample, productive Simpson clonality was calculated as the square root of Simpson's diversity index across productive rearrangements. TCRdb obtained this table from immuneACCESS and retained in-frame rearrangements with V and J assigned. These tables miss some clones; where compared with another copy, unresolved V genes account for less than half of the shortfall, and the remainder is unexplained. The D gene and trimming were derived from the DNA, and the V and J assignments and clone size from that table. The sample table lists about 230,000 clones, about 80% of them with a count of one. Jointly, the top ten make up 6.5% to 9% of the sample.

Whole blood was collected in K2EDTA tubes by collaborating institutions according to the institutions' own protocols. For TCRbeta analysis, collaborator samples were shipped as frozen whole blood, as isolated PBMCs, or as DNA extracted from either sample type. Rearrangement joined TRBV11-3 to TRBJ2-1; 9 bases in the junction line up with TRBD1. This clonotype was sampled from a woman aged 45 to 65 with acute or convalescent COVID-19. What was sequenced was peripheral blood. CDR3 protein: CASSRDRDRNEQFF. The DNA sequence is TGTGCCAGCAGCCGGGACAGGGATAGGAATGAGCAGTTCTTC. Full variable domain (CDR3 extended with the reference TRBV11-3 and TRBJ2-1 proteins): EAGVVQSPRYKIIEKKQPVAFWCNPISGHNTLYWYLQNLGQGPELLIRYENEEAVDDSQLPKDRFSAERLKGVDSTLKIQPAELGDSAVYLCASSRDRDRNEQFFGPGTRLTVL.